This entry describes one T cell receptor (beta chain). Per the study methods: Amplification with reference gene primers provided the estimates of nucleated cell counts. This table comes from immunoSEQ multiplex PCR, and its TCRdb copy is limited to in-frame clones, with some not included. V, J and clone size are those of that table, while D and trimming were read from the DNA. The sample gives fewer than 350,000 clones, around nine tenths of which show up once; about 4.6% is in the top ten. These data come from a study of blood T cell repertoires in COVID-19. The wider study: Samples of COVID-19 (acute and convalescent) were obtained from the United States, Italy and Spain.

V shed 5 bases, J shed 0 bases, and the junction held 4 bases outside the gene matches. CDR1 and CDR2 from the germline V gene are SGHVS and FQNEAQ. CDR3 length: 16 residues. The TCR was taken from a man in his forties or fifties with acute or convalescent COVID-19. The specimen sequenced was peripheral blood. The chain joins TRBV7-8 to TRBJ2-2; 9 positions agree with TRBD2. Written as DNA, the CDR3 is TGTGCCAGCAGCACCTTAGCGGGGGCGAACACCGGGGAGCTGTTTTTT. Amino acids: CASSTLAGANTGELFF. Looking up the rest from reference TRBV7-8 and TRBJ2-2 gives the full variable domain: GAGVSQSPRYKVAKRGQDVALRCDPISGHVSLFWYQQALGQGPEFLTYFQNEAQLDKSGLPSDRFFAERPEGSVSTLKIQRTQQEDSAVYLCASSTLAGANTGELFFGEGSRLTVL.